The following is a TCR beta chain sequence with its context. Its specificity is not known. The data were obtained in a study of shared clonotypes between healthy human individuals. Study at large: Each donor contributed plates that comprised three CD4 naive, three CD4 memory, two CD8 naive and one CD8 memory. Notes on the study in general: Sampling involved blood alone; tissue repertoires likely differ. The sharing of 4.5% to 6.5% of naive CD4 clonotypes was seen across several donors.

V lost 5 bases and J lost 8; bases outside the gene matches: 13. Germline values: CDR1 SNHLY, CDR2 FYNNEI. This CDR3 comprises 15 residues. Naive CD8 cells were CD45RO-negative, positively selected for CCR7, excluding terminally differentiated effector memory CD45RA+ cells. Using immunoSEQ multiplex PCR, the repertoire was profiled, and TCRdb retains in-frame clones only, with some absent. The data show millions of clones, roughly 94% seen once. The clonotype comes from a man between 18 and 35 years old in good health. This chain joins TRBV2 and TRBJ1-2, with TRBD1 identical over 8 bases. Sequencing was performed on naive CD8+ T cells sorted from blood. The CDR3 reads CASSKGQDHPGGYTF. CDR3 in DNA: TGTGCCAGCAGTAAGGGACAGGATCACCCTGGAGGCTACACCTTC.